This T cell receptor (beta chain) was identified during a study of blood T cell repertoires in COVID-19. Looking at the study overall: Material from acute and convalescent COVID-19 was sourced from the United States, Italy and Spain. Sources were T cells, B-cell-depleted T cells, or PBMCs; the material itself was cDNA or gDNA.

As processed by the authors: By means of reference gene primer amplification, nucleated cell counts were estimated. The table came from immunoSEQ multiplex PCR; TCRdb's copy has only in-frame clones and leaves some out. V and J calls and clone size follow that table, whereas D and trimming were derived from the DNA. Here the sample spans 90,000 to 130,000 clones, approximately 79% being singletons. The CDR3 sequence is 16 residues long. V lost 3 bases and J lost 1, with 13 bases in between. Germline V gene data show CDR1 as KGHSH and CDR2 as LQKENI. The sample comprised peripheral blood. The sequence came from a woman aged 80 or older with active or convalescent COVID-19. The J gene is TRBJ1-5, the V gene TRBV18; D perhaps matches TRBD1 (5 bases). This CDR3 reads CASSPGPSRSNQPQHF. For the CDR3, the DNA is TGTGCCAGCTCACCGGGGCCCTCTAGGAGCAATCAGCCCCAGCATTTT.